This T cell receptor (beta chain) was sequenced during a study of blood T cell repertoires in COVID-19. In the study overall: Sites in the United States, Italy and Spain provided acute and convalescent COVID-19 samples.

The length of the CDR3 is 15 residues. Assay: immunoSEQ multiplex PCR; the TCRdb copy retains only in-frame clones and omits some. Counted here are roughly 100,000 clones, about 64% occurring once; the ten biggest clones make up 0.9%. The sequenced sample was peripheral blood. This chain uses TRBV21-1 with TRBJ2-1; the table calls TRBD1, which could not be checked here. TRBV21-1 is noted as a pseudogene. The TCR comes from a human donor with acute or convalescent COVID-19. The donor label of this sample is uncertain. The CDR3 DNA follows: TGTGCCAGCAGCAAAGTCACAGGGGTGGACAATGAGCAGTTCTTC. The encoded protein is CASSKVTGVDNEQFF.